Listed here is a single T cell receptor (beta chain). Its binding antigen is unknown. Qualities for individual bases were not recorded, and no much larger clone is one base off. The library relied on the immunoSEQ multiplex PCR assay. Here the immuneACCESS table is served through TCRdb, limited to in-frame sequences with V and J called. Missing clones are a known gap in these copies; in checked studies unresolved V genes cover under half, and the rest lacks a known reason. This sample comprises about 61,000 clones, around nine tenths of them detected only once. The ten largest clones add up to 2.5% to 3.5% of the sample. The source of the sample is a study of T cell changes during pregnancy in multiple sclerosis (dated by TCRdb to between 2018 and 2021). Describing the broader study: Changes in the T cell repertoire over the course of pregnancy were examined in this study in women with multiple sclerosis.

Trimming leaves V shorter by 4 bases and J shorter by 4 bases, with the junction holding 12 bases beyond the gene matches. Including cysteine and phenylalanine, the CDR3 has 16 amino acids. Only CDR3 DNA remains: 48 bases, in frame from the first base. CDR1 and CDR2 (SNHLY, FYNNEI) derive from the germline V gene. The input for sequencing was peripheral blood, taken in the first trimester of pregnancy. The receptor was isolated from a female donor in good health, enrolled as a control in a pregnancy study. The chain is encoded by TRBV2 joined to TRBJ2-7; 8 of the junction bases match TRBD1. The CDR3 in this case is CASSGGGQGTFYEQYF. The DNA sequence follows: TGTGCCAGCAGTGGGGGCGGACAGGGAACTTTTTACGAGCAGTACTTC.